This T cell receptor (beta chain) was identified during a study of T cell responses to AZD1222 COVID-19 vaccine. Using immunoSEQ multiplex PCR, the repertoire was profiled, and TCRdb retains in-frame clones only, with some absent. Here the sample spans some 200,000 clones, 88% being singletons. With respect to this clone: Antigen unknown.

General study points: Donors were mostly white British, more females; clonal diversity possibly underestimated. Baseline seropositivity characterized only 5 or 6 AZD1222 recipients.

Germline V gene lookup returns CDR1 LNHDA and CDR2 SQIVND (reference sequence). The CDR3 runs to 15 residues. The ends lost 7 bases at V and 2 bases at J; junction bases unmatched: 5. Source: peripheral blood, taken 28 days after the second AZD1222 dose. The source of this sequence is an adult who received the AZD1222 COVID-19 vaccine. This rearrangement joins TRBV19 to TRBJ2-3; TRBD2 agrees at 11 bases. The CDR3 DNA is TGTGCCAGTAAACTGACTAGCGGGATCACAGATACGCAGTATTTT. It specifies CASKLTSGITDTQYF.